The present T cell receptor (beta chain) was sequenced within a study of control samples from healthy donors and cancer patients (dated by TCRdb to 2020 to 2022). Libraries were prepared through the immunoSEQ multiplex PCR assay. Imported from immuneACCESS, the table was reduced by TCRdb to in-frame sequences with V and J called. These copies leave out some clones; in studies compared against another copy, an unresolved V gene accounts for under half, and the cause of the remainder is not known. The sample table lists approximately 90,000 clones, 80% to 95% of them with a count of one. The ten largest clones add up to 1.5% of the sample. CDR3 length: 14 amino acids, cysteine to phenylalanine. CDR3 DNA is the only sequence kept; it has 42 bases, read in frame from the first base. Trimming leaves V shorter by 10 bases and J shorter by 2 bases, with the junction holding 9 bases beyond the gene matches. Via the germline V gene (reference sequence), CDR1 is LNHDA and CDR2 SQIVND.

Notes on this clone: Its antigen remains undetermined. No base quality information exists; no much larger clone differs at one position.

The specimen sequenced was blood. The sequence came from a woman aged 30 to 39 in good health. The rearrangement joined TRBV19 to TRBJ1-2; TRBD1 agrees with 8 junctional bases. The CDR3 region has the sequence CATTRQGLNYGYTF. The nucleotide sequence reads TGTGCCACCACGAGACAGGGGTTGAACTATGGCTACACCTTC.